One T cell receptor beta chain is described in this entry. Germline V gives CDR1 LNHNV, CDR2 YYDKDF (reference sequence). This CDR3 region has 14 residues. V was cut by 5 bases and J by 6 bases, with 13 bases left in between. These data come from a study of blood T cell repertoires in COVID-19. Study-wide background: The United States, Italy and Spain supplied acute and convalescent COVID-19 samples. Sample material is recorded as cDNA or gDNA derived from T cells, B-cell-depleted T cells, or PBMCs.

As processed by the authors: Counts of nucleated cells, estimated from reference gene primer amplification, were obtained. Only in-frame clones appear in the TCRdb table, and some are missing; sequencing was by immunoSEQ multiplex PCR. The V and J calls and the clone size are those of that table, but D and trimming were determined from the DNA. The table shows about 68,000 clones, with around nine tenths occurring only once. V usage is TRBV15 and J usage is TRBJ1-4, with a weak D call TRBD1 (5 bases). The clonotype comes from a human donor in a cohort sampled during active COVID-19. Sample: peripheral blood. In DNA, the CDR3 is TGTGCCACCAGCGGGACTTGGGTAGATGAAAAACTGTTTTTT. This encodes CATSGTWVDEKLFF.